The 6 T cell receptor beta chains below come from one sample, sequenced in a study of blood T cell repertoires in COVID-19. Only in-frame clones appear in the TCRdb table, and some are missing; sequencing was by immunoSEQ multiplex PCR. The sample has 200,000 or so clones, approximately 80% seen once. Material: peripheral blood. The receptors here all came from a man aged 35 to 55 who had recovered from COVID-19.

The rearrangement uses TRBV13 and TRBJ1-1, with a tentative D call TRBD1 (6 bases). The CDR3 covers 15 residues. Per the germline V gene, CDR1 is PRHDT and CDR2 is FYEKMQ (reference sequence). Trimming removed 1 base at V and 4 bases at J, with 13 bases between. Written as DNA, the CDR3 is TGTGCCAGCAGCTTAGCTACAGGGTGGGGCACTGAAGCTTTCTTT. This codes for CASSLATGWGTEAFF. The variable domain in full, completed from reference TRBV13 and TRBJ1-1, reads AAGVIQSPRHLIKEKRETATLKCYPIPRHDTVYWYQQGPGQDPQFLISFYEKMQSDKGSIPDRFSAQQFSDYHSELNMSSLELGDSALYFCASSLATGWGTEAFFGQGTRLTVV.

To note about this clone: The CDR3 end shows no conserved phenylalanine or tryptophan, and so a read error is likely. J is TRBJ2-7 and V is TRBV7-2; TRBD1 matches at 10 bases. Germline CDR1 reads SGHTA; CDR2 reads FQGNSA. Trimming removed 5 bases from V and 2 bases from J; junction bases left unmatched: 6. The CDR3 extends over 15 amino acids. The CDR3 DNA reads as TGTGCCAGCAGCCATACCGGGACAGGGGCCTACGAGCAGTACCTC. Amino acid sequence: CASSHTGTGAYEQYL.

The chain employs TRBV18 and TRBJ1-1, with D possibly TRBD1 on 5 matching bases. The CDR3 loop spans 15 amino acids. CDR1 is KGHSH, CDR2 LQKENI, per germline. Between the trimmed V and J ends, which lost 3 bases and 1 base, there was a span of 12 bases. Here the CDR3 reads CASSPGHTKNTEAFF. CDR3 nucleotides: TGTGCCAGCTCACCCGGACACACCAAGAACACTGAAGCTTTCTTT.

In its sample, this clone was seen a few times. The CDR3 is CASSLGQSSPGELFF. DNA of the CDR3: TGCGCCAGCAGCCTGGGACAGTCTTCCCCCGGGGAGCTGTTTTTT. This chain joins TRBV5-1 and TRBJ2-2; the match to TRBD1 covers 7 bases. Germline values: CDR1 SGHRS, CDR2 YFSETQ. V shed 4 bases, J shed 6 bases, and the junction held 9 bases outside the gene matches. The CDR3 loop spans 15 amino acids. Combining the CDR3 with reference TRBV5-1 and TRBJ2-2 gives the whole variable domain KAGVTQTPRYLIKTRGQQVTLSCSPISGHRSVSWYQQTPGQGLQFLFEYFSETQRNKGNFPGRFSGRQFSNSRSEMNVSTLELGDSALYLCASSLGQSSPGELFFGEGSRLTVL.

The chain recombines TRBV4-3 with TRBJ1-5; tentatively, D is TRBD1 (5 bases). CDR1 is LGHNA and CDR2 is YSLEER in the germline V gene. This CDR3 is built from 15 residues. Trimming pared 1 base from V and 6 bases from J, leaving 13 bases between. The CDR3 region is CASSQGTMSPQPQHF. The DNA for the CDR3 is TGCGCCAGCAGCCAAGGGACAATGAGTCCTCAGCCCCAGCATTTT.

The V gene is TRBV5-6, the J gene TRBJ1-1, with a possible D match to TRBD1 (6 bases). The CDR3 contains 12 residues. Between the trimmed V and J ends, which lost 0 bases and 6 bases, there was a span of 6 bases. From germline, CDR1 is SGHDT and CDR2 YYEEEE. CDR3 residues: CASSLGGPEAFF. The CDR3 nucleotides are TGTGCCAGCAGCTTGGGGGGGCCTGAAGCTTTCTTT.